This entry lists 25 T cell receptor beta chains sequenced from one sample in a study of blood T cell repertoires in COVID-19. Produced via immunoSEQ multiplex PCR; TCRdb's table is partial and in-frame only. The sample shows about 210,000 clones, less than 90% of them seen only once. The sequencing input was peripheral blood. The receptor set was obtained from a man between 35 and 55 years old with acute or convalescent COVID-19.

The chain uses TRBV5-1 and TRBJ2-7, with D unclear. Germline assignment: CDR1 SGHRS and CDR2 YFSETQ. V lost 3 bases, J lost 2 bases, and 9 bases lay in between. The CDR3 covers 13 residues. The CDR3 region is CASSSARTYEQYF. In DNA, the CDR3 is TGCGCCAGCAGCTCTGCCAGAACCTACGAGCAGTACTTC.

The chain joins TRBV3-1 (or the pseudogene TRBV3-2) to TRBJ2-3; D is uncertain. Trimming took off 4 bases at V and 2 bases at J, with 10 bases between the two ends. CDR1 LGHDT and CDR2 YNNKEL come from the germline V gene (reference sequence). The CDR3 is made up of 14 amino acids. The CDR3, as DNA: TGTGCCAGCAGCCTAAGAGGAGACACAGATACGCAGTATTTT. Its protein product is CASSLRGDTDTQYF.

This chain joins TRBV7-8 and TRBJ1-6; the match to TRBD1 covers 8 bases. V gave up 3 bases and J gave up 8 bases; unmatched junction bases: 9. The CDR3 is 16 residues long. Germline V gene lookup returns CDR1 SGHVS and CDR2 FQNEAQ. CDR3 amino acids: CASSFGQGPFDSPLHF. The DNA for the CDR3 is TGTGCCAGCAGCTTTGGACAGGGCCCGTTCGATTCACCCCTCCACTTT.

This chain uses TRBV4-3 with TRBJ1-1, with TRBD1 matching over 8 bases. CDR1 and CDR2 from the germline V gene are LGHNA and YSLEER. Losses at the gene ends were 1 base for V and 4 bases for J; bases not matched to a gene: 5. The CDR3 contains 15 residues. The CDR3 coding sequence is TGCGCCAGCAGCCAAGGCCGACAGGGGAGCACTGAAGCTTTCTTT. Its translation is CASSQGRQGSTEAFF.

The chain couples TRBV6-5 to TRBJ1-4; D may be TRBD1 (5 bases). CDR3 length: 14 amino acids. Trimming removed 4 bases from V and 0 bases from J, with 6 bases in between. Germline values: CDR1 MNHEY, CDR2 SVGAGI. Here the CDR3 reads CASSWGATNEKLFF. CDR3 DNA: TGTGCCAGCAGTTGGGGGGCAACTAATGAAAAACTGTTTTTT.

The rearrangement uses TRBV4-3 and TRBJ2-1; TRBD2 matches at 12 bases. CDR3 length: 15 residues. Germline assignment: CDR1 LGHNA and CDR2 YSLEER. V gave up 1 base and J gave up 6 bases; unmatched junction bases: 1. CDR3 protein: CASSQGLAGANEQFF. CDR3 sequence (DNA): TGCGCCAGCAGCCAAGGACTAGCGGGAGCCAATGAGCAGTTCTTC.

V gene TRBV24-1 combines with J gene TRBJ2-2; 7 bases are shared with TRBD2. V was pared by 9 bases and J by 1 base, with 4 bases of the junction left unmatched. There are 14 residues in the CDR3. The germline V gene encodes CDR1 KGHDR and CDR2 SFDVKD. CDR3 loop: CATHSGGNTGELFF. CDR3 in DNA: TGTGCCACCCACTCGGGGGGGAACACCGGGGAGCTGTTTTTT.

V usage is TRBV6-5 and J usage is TRBJ2-1, with TRBD1 matching 9 bases. The CDR3 has 16 residues. The V and J ends lost 1 base and 3 bases, in that order; junction bases with no gene match: 4. Looked up from germline, CDR1 is MNHEY and CDR2 is SVGAGI. CDR3 region: CASSYYPGQGYNEQFF. The CDR3 bases are TGTGCCAGCAGTTACTACCCGGGACAGGGCTACAATGAGCAGTTCTTC.

V is TRBV5-1 and J is TRBJ1-5; D remains unclear. Trimming left V 1 base short and J 1 base short, with 9 bases between. CDR3 size: 15 residues. Germline V gene data show CDR1 as SGHRS and CDR2 as YFSETQ. For the CDR3, the DNA is TGCGCCAGCAGCTTGTTCGGTTCGAGCAATCAGCCCCAGCATTTT. It yields the protein CASSLFGSSNQPQHF. Full variable domain (missing parts from reference TRBV5-1 and TRBJ1-5): KAGVTQTPRYLIKTRGQQVTLSCSPISGHRSVSWYQQTPGQGLQFLFEYFSETQRNKGNFPGRFSGRQFSNSRSEMNVSTLELGDSALYLCASSLFGSSNQPQHFGDGTRLSIL.

V is TRBV5-1 and J is TRBJ1-4; unclear D gene. CDR1 is SGHRS and CDR2 is YFSETQ in the germline V gene. With 4 bases removed from V and 0 bases from J, the gap between germline ends came to 7 bases. The length of the CDR3 is 14 residues. The CDR3 here is CASSPTPTNEKLFF. In DNA form, the CDR3 reads TGCGCCAGCAGCCCGACTCCAACTAATGAAAAACTGTTTTTT.

V is TRBV24-1 and J is TRBJ2-7; TRBD2 matches 13 bases. The CDR3 is made up of 14 amino acids. Germline V CDR1 and CDR2: KGHDR, SFDVKD. V was pared by 9 bases and J by 2 bases, with 3 bases of the junction left unmatched. CDR3 loop: CATLGLAGTYEQYF. DNA for the CDR3: TGTGCCACCCTGGGACTAGCGGGGACCTACGAGCAGTACTTC.

The V and J genes are TRBV5-6 and TRBJ1-6; no clear D. Trimming stripped 2 bases from V and 7 bases from J, with 4 bases between. This CDR3 spans 12 amino acids. Germline V CDR1 and CDR2: SGHDT, YYEEEE. The DNA for the CDR3 is TGTGCCAGCAGCTTTCGGAATTCACCCCTCCACTTT. Translated: CASSFRNSPLHF.

The chain joins TRBV14 to TRBJ2-1; no clear D gene. The germline V gene has CDR1 SGHDN and CDR2 FVKESK. V lost 5 bases, J lost 4 bases, and 6 bases lay in between. This CDR3 has 12 residues. This chain's CDR3 is CASSSTYNEQFF. DNA of the CDR3: TGTGCCAGCAGCTCCACATACAATGAGCAGTTCTTC.

For the CDR3, the DNA is TGTGCCAGCAGTTCACCGGACAGGGGGGGGAATAATGAGCAGTTCTTC. Translated: CASSSPDRGGNNEQFF. The rearrangement links TRBV27 to TRBJ2-1; TRBD1 agrees at 10 bases. The trim removed 4 bases at V and 7 bases at J, leaving 10 bases unmatched. Germline V gene sequence: CDR1 MNHEY, CDR2 SMNVEV (reference sequence). The CDR3 covers 16 residues.

This sequence joins TRBV6-6 and TRBJ2-3; 7 nucleotides align to TRBD2. The CDR3 spans 16 residues. With 8 bases clipped from V and 2 bases from J, the junction kept 13 bases outside the gene matches. Looked up from germline, CDR1 is MNHNY and CDR2 is SVGAGI (reference sequence). The CDR3 here is CASSNRGGGITDTQYF. Here the CDR3 DNA reads TGTGCCAGCTCAAACCGGGGCGGGGGTATCACAGATACGCAGTATTTT.

The CDR3 is CAWSHGQVVSPLHF. CDR3 coding DNA: TGTGCCTGGAGTCACGGACAGGTAGTTTCACCCCTCCACTTT. The V call is TRBV30, the J call TRBJ1-6; 7 bases agree with TRBD1. The V and J ends lost 2 bases and 9 bases, in that order; junction bases with no gene match: 7. The CDR3 covers 14 residues. Germline V CDR1 and CDR2: GTSNPN, SVGIG (reference sequence).

This clone was seen once. The rearrangement joins TRBV4-3 to TRBJ2-1; 11 positions agree with TRBD2. The CDR3 covers 17 residues. The germline V gene has CDR1 LGHNA and CDR2 YSLEER. With V trimmed by 0 bases and J by 0 bases, 1 base remained unmatched. Here the CDR3 reads CASSQDTSGSSYNEQFF. The CDR3 DNA sequence: TGCGCCAGCAGCCAAGATACTAGCGGGAGCTCCTACAATGAGCAGTTCTTC.

Ten or more counts support this clone. This chain links TRBV3-1 (or the pseudogene TRBV3-2) with TRBJ2-5; possibly TRBD2 for D (5 bases). Germline V CDR1 and CDR2: LGHDT, YNNKEL (reference sequence). The CDR3 is made up of 15 amino acids. Trimming removed 4 bases at V and 0 bases at J, with 12 bases between. The DNA for the CDR3 is TGTGCCAGCAGCCCCCCCGAGGAGGACCAAGAGACCCAGTACTTC. This encodes CASSPPEEDQETQYF.

V gene TRBV7-2 combines with J gene TRBJ1-2, with 10 bases aligning to TRBD1. The germline CDR1 and CDR2 sequences are SGHTA and FQGNSA. V lost 5 bases and J lost 4; bases outside the gene matches: 7. This CDR3 region has 15 residues. The CDR3 region has the DNA TGTGCCAGCAGCCTGACAGGGGGCGTAGGCTATGGCTACACCTTC. The encoded protein is CASSLTGGVGYGYTF.

The V call is TRBV5-1, the J call TRBJ2-1, with 10 bases that match TRBD2. The CDR3 sequence is 15 residues long. CDR1 SGHRS and CDR2 YFSETQ come from the germline V gene. The V gene end was trimmed by 4 bases and the J gene end by 4 bases; junction bases not matched to a gene: 5. The DNA of the CDR3 is TGCGCCAGCAGCCCCGGGACTAGCGCTTACAATGAGCAGTTCTTC. Its translation is CASSPGTSAYNEQFF. The whole variable domain, remainder taken from reference TRBV5-1 and TRBJ2-1, is KAGVTQTPRYLIKTRGQQVTLSCSPISGHRSVSWYQQTPGQGLQFLFEYFSETQRNKGNFPGRFSGRQFSNSRSEMNVSTLELGDSALYLCASSPGTSAYNEQFFGPGTRLTVL.

In DNA, the CDR3 is TGTGCCAGCAGCTTAGATGAAACTATTGAAGCTTTCTTT. Protein product: CASSLDETIEAFF. This chain joins TRBV11-2 and TRBJ1-1; no firm D call. V was trimmed by 0 bases and J by 7 bases, leaving 9 bases between them. The germline CDR1 and CDR2 sequences are SGHAT and FQNNGV. There are 13 residues in the CDR3.

V gene TRBV11-3 combines with J gene TRBJ2-1, with 7 positions matching TRBD2. Trimming cost V 0 bases and J 6 bases; bases outside gene matches: 2. There are 14 residues in the CDR3. Germline CDR1 and CDR2: SGHNT and YENEEA. CDR3 coding DNA: TGTGCCAGCAGCTTAGAAGCGGGGCTCAATGAGCAGTTCTTC. Translation gives CASSLEAGLNEQFF.

The J gene is TRBJ1-2, the V gene TRBV5-5; weak D call: TRBD1 (6 bases). With 5 bases removed from V and 8 bases from J, the gap between germline ends came to 16 bases. CDR3 length equals 13 residues. Germline CDR1 reads SGHKS; CDR2 reads YYEKEE (reference sequence). The CDR3 bases are TGTGCCAGCAGAACCCACAGGGAAGAGGGCTACACCTTC. This sequence encodes CASRTHREEGYTF.

CDR3 DNA sequence: TGCGCCAGCAGCCAGGACTTTTCCTACGAGCAGTACTTC. As protein: CASSQDFSYEQYF. The rearrangement joins TRBV4-3 to TRBJ2-7, with D maybe TRBD2 (5 bases). The CDR3 consists of 13 residues. V was clipped by 3 bases and J by 1 base, with 7 bases between them. Germline V gene lookup returns CDR1 LGHNA and CDR2 YSLEER.

The chain's CDR3 is CASSLRDTAIMNTEAFF. The CDR3 nucleotides read TGTGCCAGCAGCCTCCGGGACACCGCGATCATGAACACTGAAGCTTTCTTT. This chain connects TRBV3-1 (or the pseudogene TRBV3-2) to TRBJ1-1; TRBD1 is a possible D gene (6 bases). The V end was cut by 4 bases, the J end by 0 bases, with 18 bases between. This CDR3 spans 17 amino acids. CDR1 is LGHDT and CDR2 is YNNKEL in the germline V gene (reference sequence).